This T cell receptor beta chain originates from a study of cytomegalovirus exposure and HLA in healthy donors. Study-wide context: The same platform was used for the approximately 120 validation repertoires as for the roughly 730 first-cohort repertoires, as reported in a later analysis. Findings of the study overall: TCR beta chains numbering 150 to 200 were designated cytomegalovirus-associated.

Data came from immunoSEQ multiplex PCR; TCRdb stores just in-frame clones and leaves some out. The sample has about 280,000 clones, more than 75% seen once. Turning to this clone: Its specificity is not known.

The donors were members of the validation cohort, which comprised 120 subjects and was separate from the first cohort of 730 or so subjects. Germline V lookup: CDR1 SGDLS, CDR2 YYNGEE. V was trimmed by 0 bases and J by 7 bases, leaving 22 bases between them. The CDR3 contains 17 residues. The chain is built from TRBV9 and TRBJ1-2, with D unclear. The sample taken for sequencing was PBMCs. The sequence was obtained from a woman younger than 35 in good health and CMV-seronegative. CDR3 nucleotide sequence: TGTGCCAGCAGCGTAGACCCCGACACCCCGGTAGGTGGTGGCTACACCTTC. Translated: CASSVDPDTPVGGGYTF.